Here is one T cell receptor beta chain with its context. Its antigen remains unidentified. The naive CD8 subset, CD45RO-negative cells positively selected for CCR7, excluded terminally differentiated effector memory CD45RA+ cells. The data belong to a study of shared clonotypes between healthy human individuals. Per the germline V gene, CDR1 is SSHAT and CDR2 is FNYEAQ (reference sequence). Trimming took 5 bases from V and 10 from J; bases not matched to a gene: 6. The CDR3 length is 13 residues. Libraries were prepared by immunoSEQ multiplex PCR; TCRdb keeps only in-frame clonotypes and omits some of them. The table includes around 640,000 clones, about 96% detected once. Notes on the study in general: In contrast to clonotypes shared by all four donors, non-shared clonotypes had lower generation probabilities.

The sample taken for sequencing was naive CD8+ T cells sorted from blood. The sequence derives from a woman younger than 45 in good health. The chain combines TRBV7-7 with TRBJ1-5, with TRBD1 matching 9 bases. DNA for the CDR3: TGTGCCAGCAGCCGGACAGGGGAAGGACCCCAGCATTTT. The encoded protein is CASSRTGEGPQHF.